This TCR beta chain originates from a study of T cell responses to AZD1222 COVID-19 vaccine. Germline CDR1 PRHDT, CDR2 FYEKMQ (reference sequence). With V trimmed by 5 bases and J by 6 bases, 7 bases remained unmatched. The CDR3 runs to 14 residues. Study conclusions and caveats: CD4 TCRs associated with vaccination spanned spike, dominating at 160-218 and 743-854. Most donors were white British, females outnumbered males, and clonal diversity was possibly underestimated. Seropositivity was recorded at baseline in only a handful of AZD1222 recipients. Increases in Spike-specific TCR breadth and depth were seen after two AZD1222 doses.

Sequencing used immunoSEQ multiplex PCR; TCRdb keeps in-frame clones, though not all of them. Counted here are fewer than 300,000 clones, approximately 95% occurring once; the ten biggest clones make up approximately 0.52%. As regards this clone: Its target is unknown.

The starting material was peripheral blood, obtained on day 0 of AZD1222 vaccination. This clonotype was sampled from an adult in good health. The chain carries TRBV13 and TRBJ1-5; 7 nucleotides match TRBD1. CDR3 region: CASSLRGSGQPQHF. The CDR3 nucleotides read TGTGCCAGCAGCCTCAGGGGGTCCGGTCAGCCCCAGCATTTT.